The text below deals with one TCR beta chain. Its cognate antigen has yet to be identified. Base qualities are not recorded, but no much larger clone differs from it by a single base. In the prospective study, participants were about 18 to 100 years old, resided in fewer than 25 geographic areas of the United States, and were enrolled through a virtual design. Cohort assignment in the prospective study relied on participant-reported clinical history from a screening survey and a study questionnaire. Recovered participants in ImmuneRACE Cohort 3 were defined by two consecutive negative NP/OP PCR tests, clearance by a healthcare professional, or resolution of symptoms. Each participant in the prospective study had whole blood, serum and a nasopharyngeal or oropharyngeal swab collected by mobile phlebotomists. Over a 2-month period, participants in the prospective study had the option of providing additional blood draws and questionnaires. Blood samples from the prospective study were shipped frozen or at room temperature prior to DNA extraction.

For this chain, trimming is 8 bases at the V end and 8 bases at the J end, and the number of junction bases without a gene match is 5. Including the terminal cysteine and phenylalanine, the CDR3 comprises 12 residues. Only the CDR3 region is kept as DNA, spanning 36 bases read in frame from base 1. This sample was taken from a study of blood T cell repertoires in COVID-19 (dated by TCRdb to 2018 to 2021). Context from the whole study: Samples covering the acute and convalescent phases of COVID-19 were provided by collaborators in the United States, Italy and Spain. Where HLA class I and class II types were available, the types were taken from metadata supplied by the sample provider, not from assay-based typing. The samples were drawn from two sources: the first 160 participants of the ongoing ImmuneRACE study, and 1,200 or so subjects contributed by 6 global collaborators. The material from the prospective study consisted of cDNA or gDNA derived from T cells, B-cell-depleted T cells, or PBMCs. Sample metadata almost always included a de-identified subject ID, COVID-19 status, age in years and sex. Deeply sampled blood TCRbeta repertoires from subjects exposed to, actively infected with, or recovered from COVID-19 were included in the dataset. The repertoires were released in a freely available public database meant as a resource for research on the immune response to SARS-CoV-2. What the study reported, not specific to this receptor: How much clinical and demographic metadata was included differed by source and by participant, and the metadata was provided uncurated.

The immunoSEQ Assay, a bias-controlled multiplex PCR, was used to amplify TCRbeta CDR3 regions from genomic DNA. The study's processing was this. The number of nucleated cells in each sample was estimated by amplification of reference gene primers within the assay. Sequence reads were collapsed and filtered to measure the absolute abundance of every unique TCRbeta CDR3 rearrangement. For each sample, productive Simpson clonality was calculated by taking the square root of Simpson's diversity index across productive rearrangements. In its TCRdb copy, this immuneACCESS table keeps in-frame sequences only and misses some clones. Where compared with another copy, unresolved V genes explain less than half of these, and the others have no known cause. V, J and clone size were drawn from that table, and D and trimming were deduced from the DNA. The sample data list 200,000 to 250,000 clones, and nearly 90% of these were observed just once. 10% to 13% of the sample is taken by the ten largest.

Sequencing was performed on PBMCs or T cells enriched from blood (not recorded which). This clonotype was obtained from a man aged 30-40 years who had recovered from COVID-19. The sequence links TRBV12-3 or TRBV12-4 to TRBJ2-2, with TRBD1 matching 7 junction bases. The CDR3 reads CASWDSWGELFF. The bases are TGTGCCAGCTGGGACAGCTGGGGGGAGCTGTTTTTT.